This T cell receptor (beta chain) was profiled in a study of shared clonotypes between healthy human individuals (dated by TCRdb to 2019 to 2021). About the full investigation: Three men and a couple of women, aged 18 to 49 years, made up the cohort. Between about 0.94 and 8.9 billion PBMCs per donor were obtained by leukapheresis. To increase sequencing depth and limit assay-specific biases, different laboratories used diverse techniques to prepare libraries and sequence TCR repertoires. For each donor, CD4 naive and CD4 memory were each run on three plates, CD8 naive on two plates, and CD8 memory on one plate. To estimate repertoire size and how much clonotype sharing occurs between individuals, the study deeply sequenced the blood TCR repertoires of about five healthy adults. Overall results and qualifications from the work: Sampling was restricted to blood, and TCR repertoires in tissue are likely to differ from TCR repertoires in blood. Naive subsets generally had larger estimated clonotype richness than memory subsets. Compared with non-shared clonotypes, clonotypes shared by all four sorted-subset donors had higher generation probabilities. When four donors were compared, the shared fraction of clonotypes was roughly 5% for naive CD4, around 4% for naive CD8, about 2.5% for memory CD4, and roughly 0.4% for memory CD8. Rarefaction of sorted-subset datasets indicated incomplete sequencing despite the large sequencing depth. The genetic and exposure-history diversity represented was limited by the small number of donors. Pairwise subsampling indicated that sequencing depth was expected to affect the degree of clonotype sharing among donors.

CDR3 length: 14 amino acids, cysteine to phenylalanine. Only CDR3 DNA remains: 42 bases, in frame from the first base. The germline V gene yields SGHDT for CDR1 and YYEEEE for CDR2. The germline ends are 8 bases apart after V is trimmed by 1 base and J by 0 bases. Using the deep immunoSEQ assay, TCR CDR3 regions were amplified from genomic DNA by multiplex PCR. Extracted genomic DNA from each cell subset was distributed evenly across all wells of several immunoSEQ 96-well plates, and each plate was treated as a replicate. For sorted subsets, 150 to 250 ng genomic DNA, equal to tens of thousands of T cell genomes, was loaded into each replicate PCR. The purified libraries were quantified using a Qubit 3.0 fluorometer, sized with a Bioanalyzer 2100, and then quantified again using the KAPA Library Quantification kit. A separate single-read 150-cycle Illumina NextSeq 550 flow cell was used to sequence each immunoSEQ 96-well plate. Regarding the original processing steps: The immunoSEQ output contained only junctional sequences without quality scores, so filtering could not match that applied to full-length reads. To assign V/J genes and CDR3, sequences were annotated using PyIR, a Python wrapper for IgBLAST v1.9, with IMGT germline references. Reads were removed for weak V/J assignments (E-value above 1e-6), missing CDR3, stop codons, out-of-frame junctions, or ambiguous translated residues. A V3J clonotype was defined by an identical inferred V gene, J gene, and CDR3 amino acid sequence. Percentage overlap between repertoires was computed as shared unique clonotypes divided by the size of the smaller repertoire. Three approaches were used to assess repertoire richness: RTK rarefaction, the Chao1 estimator, and Recon v2.1 estimates of unobserved clonotypes. For all TCRbeta clonotypes obtained by the gDNA method from four donors, generation probabilities were computed with OLGA. TCRdb stores this immuneACCESS table with in-frame sequences only. Part of the clones is absent; in the studies checked, under half of the shortfall reflects unresolved V genes, and no reason is known for the rest. V and J calls and clone size follow that table, whereas D and trimming were derived from the DNA. The sample has around 2,000,000 clones on record, approximately 94% of them singletons. About 1.1% of the sample comes from the top ten.

Comment on this clone: This clone's antigen is unknown. No base qualities exist here, and no much larger clone lies one base off it.

CD8 naive samples were CD45RO-negative cells positively selected for CCR7, giving a CD45RA+CCR7+ population that excluded TemRA cells. Healthy HIV-negative adults with no recently reported acute infections or vaccinations were included as donors. Every donor was a Caucasian adult residing in Nashville, Tennessee, USA. Blood was obtained by leukapheresis, after which PBMCs were separated by Ficoll-Histopaque density gradient centrifugation and cryopreserved in liquid nitrogen vapor phase. Analytical flow cytometry was used to check the purity and quantity of each magnetically sorted T cell population. From each sorted fraction, genomic DNA was isolated and quantified by UV absorbance on a Nanodrop 2000c.

The source material was naive CD8+ T cells sorted from blood. The sample's cell subset or site label, decoded: CD45RA+CCR7+. The TCR originated in a man in his late teens or twenties in good health. This chain is built from TRBV5-6 and TRBJ2-7; a confident D gene designation cannot be given. The encoded CDR3 is CASSLSESSYEQYF. The base sequence is TGTGCCAGCAGCTTGTCTGAAAGCTCCTACGAGCAGTACTTC.